This T cell receptor beta chain was recorded in a study of blood T cell repertoires in COVID-19. In the study overall: PBMCs, B-cell-depleted T cells, or T cells were the source of the cDNA or gDNA that made up the material.

In the original analysis: Researchers report that nucleated cell counts were estimated from reference gene primer amplification. The protocol was immunoSEQ multiplex PCR, while the TCRdb copy is restricted to in-frame clones and leaves out a portion. V, J and clone size are those of that table, while D and trimming were read from the DNA. The sample records about 250,000 clones, about 82% being singletons. Patients at the Seattle site were enrolled during active infection and followed longitudinally. V was cut by 5 bases and J by 0 bases, with 14 bases left in between. The germline V gene encodes CDR1 MNHEY and CDR2 SVGEGT. This CDR3 spans 15 amino acids.

Specimen: peripheral blood. This sequence originates from an elderly woman with COVID-19, enrolled during active disease. This chain joins TRBV6-2 or TRBV6-3 and TRBJ2-7; no definite D call. The CDR3 sequence is CASSRMRHPSYEQYF. In nucleotides, the CDR3 is TGTGCCAGCAGTCGGATGAGACACCCCTCCTACGAGCAGTACTTC.